This T cell receptor delta chain was sequenced during a study of Vδ1+ human thymocytes. Study-wide results and limits: Thymic TRG and TRD repertoires appeared highly polyclonal, with Gaussian CDR3 length distributions. Approximately 20% of thymic delta-chain sequences were Vdelta2, with few Vdelta3, unlike blood Vdelta1+ controls.

Of note for this clone: The antigen remains unidentified.

From germline, CDR1 is TSWWSYY and CDR2 QGS. This CDR3 comprises 23 residues. The V and J ends lost 0 bases and 0 bases, in that order; junction bases with no gene match: 24. Sequences come from RNA converted to cDNA by reverse transcription. Multiplex PCR used pooled V-gene forward primers and a constant-region reverse primer to amplify CDR3s. TCRdb redid the clone calls on the multiplex PCR reads with CATT. Among around 19,000 delta-chain clones, around 7.4% were seen once, and the ten largest hold 0.98%. The specimen sequenced was Vdelta1+ gamma-delta thymocytes from the thymus. Subset defined: FACS-sorted CD3+ TCRalphabeta- TCRVdelta1+ TCRVdelta2- thymocytes. The receptor's source is a child younger than two who had congenital heart surgery. The chain links TRDV1 to TRDJ1; 8 nucleotides match TRDD3. The chain's CDR3 is CALGELEPTGDTHSGVYTDKLIF. The CDR3 bases are TGTGCTCTTGGGGAACTAGAGCCGACTGGGGATACACACTCCGGGGTTTACACCGATAAACTCATCTTT.